These 23 T cell receptor beta chains originate from one sample sequenced in a study of T-cell memory formation after mild COVID-19. TCRdb reprocessed the 5' RACE reads via MiXCR and lists one record per CDR3 protein. The data show nearly 250,000 distinct CDR3 sequences, less than 20% seen once. Sample: PBMCs or a T cell subset sorted from them (not recorded which). Receptors were obtained from an adult woman who had mild COVID-19 (a few samples of this study predate the infection). Cell type and time point are not known.

This clonotype was seen a few times. Just one base apart from a much larger clone, this may be a read error. The chain combines TRBV24-1 with TRBJ2-3; unclear D gene. The CDR3 has 14 residues. Germline V gives CDR1 KGHDR, CDR2 SFDVKD. Between the trimmed V and J ends, which lost 2 bases and 2 bases, there was a span of 7 bases. In DNA form, the CDR3 reads TGTGCCACCAGTGATTCGGGCAACACAGATACGCAGTATTTT. It specifies CATSDSGNTDTQYF.

The V call is TRBV12-3 or TRBV12-4, the J call TRBJ2-5, with TRBD2 matching over 12 bases. The trim removed 0 bases at V and 4 bases at J, leaving 3 bases unmatched. The CDR3 length is 16 residues. CDR3 DNA sequence: TGTGCCAGCAGTTTAGCGCGACTAGCGGGAGCAGAGACCCAGTACTTC. Translation gives CASSLARLAGAETQYF.

The chain is built from TRBV7-2 and TRBJ2-1; D uncertain. The germline V gene encodes CDR1 SGHTA and CDR2 FQGNSA. There are 16 residues in the CDR3. The V gene lost 1 base and the J gene lost 0 bases, with 10 bases spanning the gap. CDR3 in DNA: TGTGCCAGCAGCTTAGTCGCGGCGAGCTCCTACAATGAGCAGTTCTTC. It encodes CASSLVAASSYNEQFF.

This clonotype was detected only once. The chain carries TRBV12-3 or TRBV12-4 and TRBJ2-7, with 10 bases lining up with TRBD2. V lost 3 bases, J lost 4 bases, and 6 bases stayed unmatched. CDR3 size: 15 residues. The CDR3 region is CASSFTAGGIYEQYF. In DNA form, the CDR3 reads TGTGCCAGCAGTTTTACAGCGGGAGGGATATACGAGCAGTACTTC.

The sample holds a few counts of this clonotype. The V and J genes are TRBV7-2 and TRBJ2-3; D unresolved. Germline CDR1 SGHTA, CDR2 FQGNSA. Deletions cut 1 base from V and 4 bases from J, with 12 bases between. The CDR3 is 15 amino acids. The CDR3 DNA reads as TGTGCCAGCAGCTTAGGTGTGGGATCTGCAGATACGCAGTATTTT. The encoded protein is CASSLGVGSADTQYF.

This clonotype was seen only a few times. The chain's CDR3 is CASRAGGWNTEAFF. CDR3 nucleotides: TGTGCCAGCAGAGCAGGTGGGTGGAACACTGAAGCTTTCTTT. The rearrangement uses TRBV5-5 and TRBJ1-1; D is uncertain. Trimming stripped 5 bases from V and 1 base from J, with 12 bases between. Germline loops: CDR1 SGHKS, CDR2 YYEKEE (reference sequence). This CDR3 region has 14 residues.

This rearrangement joins TRBV6-1 to TRBJ2-7, with D tentatively TRBD1 or TRBD2 (5 bases each). Trimming left V 6 bases short and J 0 bases short, with 15 bases between. CDR1 MNHNS and CDR2 SASEGT come from the germline V gene. The CDR3 consists of 15 residues. CDR3 loop: CASRKGTDLSYEQYF. The CDR3 nucleotides read TGTGCCAGCAGAAAGGGGACGGACCTCTCCTACGAGCAGTACTTC.

The V gene is TRBV5-1, the J gene TRBJ2-1; 9 bases are shared with TRBD2. The V gene's germline CDR1 is SGHRS and CDR2 YFSETQ. This CDR3 is 14 amino acids long. V dropped 6 bases and J dropped 4; count of bases not matched to a gene: 5. The CDR3 is CASNVAGGYNEQFF. The CDR3 DNA reads TGCGCCAGCAATGTGGCGGGGGGGTACAATGAGCAGTTCTTC.

To note about this clonotype: At one end, the junction sequence differs from germline, possibly due to a read error. J is TRBJ2-3 and V is TRBV18; D might be TRBD1 (8 bases). Germline V gene lookup returns CDR1 KGHSH and CDR2 LQKENI. The CDR3 length is 16 residues. The CDR3 reads CASSRGQGGSTDAQYF. For the CDR3, the DNA is TGTGCCAGCTCACGTGGACAGGGAGGGAGCACAGATGCGCAGTATTTT.

The J gene is TRBJ2-2, the V gene TRBV12-3 or TRBV12-4, with TRBD2 matching 11 bases. Trimming cost V 7 bases and J 4 bases; bases outside gene matches: 8. This CDR3 region has 16 residues. The CDR3 loop is CASTALAGGSTGELFF. The CDR3 DNA reads as TGTGCCAGCACAGCCTTAGCGGGGGGGAGCACCGGGGAGCTGTTTTTT.

The chain carries TRBV5-1 and TRBJ2-7, with TRBD1 matching 9 bases. Looked up from germline, CDR1 is SGHRS and CDR2 is YFSETQ. Losses at the gene ends were 3 bases for V and 2 bases for J; bases not matched to a gene: 6. The CDR3 runs to 15 residues. DNA of the CDR3: TGCGCCAGCAGCTACAAATGGGACAGGGCCTACGAGCAGTACTTC. It yields the protein CASSYKWDRAYEQYF.

The chain employs TRBV24-1 and TRBJ2-1; 10 nucleotides align to TRBD2. Unmatched junction bases numbered 4, after V lost 5 bases and J lost 4 bases. The germline CDR1 and CDR2 sequences are KGHDR and SFDVKD. This CDR3 comprises 15 residues. CDR3 protein: CATSGAGGQYNEQFF. DNA for the CDR3: TGTGCCACCAGTGGAGCGGGAGGGCAATACAATGAGCAGTTCTTC.

V is TRBV7-8 and J is TRBJ1-4; possible D gene TRBD1, 5 bases. Trimming took off 5 bases at V and 8 bases at J, with 18 bases between the two ends. Per the germline V gene, CDR1 is SGHVS and CDR2 is FQNEAQ. CDR3 length equals 15 residues. The CDR3: CASSTLPGRVEKLFF. The CDR3 coding sequence is TGTGCCAGCAGCACCCTACCAGGGCGAGTCGAAAAACTGTTTTTT.

V gene TRBV20-1 combines with J gene TRBJ2-1, with 9 bases that match TRBD1. V shed 5 bases and J 10 bases; nucleotides not matched to a gene: 6. Germline values: CDR1 DFQATT, CDR2 SNEGSKA (reference sequence). This CDR3 is built from 12 residues. The CDR3 loop reads CSAWTGVGEQFF. In DNA form, the CDR3 reads TGCAGTGCTTGGACAGGGGTTGGGGAGCAGTTCTTC.

The chain links TRBV4-1 to TRBJ1-3; no clear D gene. The V end lost 6 bases, the J end lost 2 bases, and 14 bases lay between the germline ends. CDR3 length equals 15 residues. The V gene's germline CDR1 is MGHRA and CDR2 YSYEKL. CDR3 protein: CASSPREATGNTIYF. CDR3 bases: TGCGCCAGCAGTCCGCGGGAGGCAACTGGAAACACCATATATTTT.

The table lists this clonotype with a few counts. The J gene is TRBJ2-3, the V gene TRBV5-4, with 9 bases aligning to TRBD2. With 4 bases clipped from V and 1 base from J, the junction kept 7 bases outside the gene matches. This CDR3 has 16 residues. The germline CDR1 and CDR2 sequences are SGHNT and YYREEE (reference sequence). The CDR3 coding sequence is TGTGCCAGCAGCCCCGGGAGGACTAGCGGCACAGATACGCAGTATTTT. Protein: CASSPGRTSGTDTQYF.

This clonotype was seen more than once but under ten times. The CDR3 reads CATSDSRQGSNQPQHF. The CDR3 DNA follows: TGTGCCACCAGTGATTCGAGACAGGGAAGCAATCAGCCCCAGCATTTT. The V call is TRBV24-1, the J call TRBJ1-5; 7 bases align to TRBD1. CDR1 is KGHDR and CDR2 is SFDVKD in the germline V gene. V was clipped by 2 bases and J by 1 base; unmatched bases: 4. The CDR3 totals 16 residues.

This clonotype was seen at least ten times. J is TRBJ1-5 and V is TRBV29-1; D is undetermined. The CDR3 consists of 12 residues. CDR1 and CDR2 (germline): SQVTM, ANQGSEA. Trimming cost V 4 bases and J 3 bases, with 7 bases left between them. The DNA for the CDR3 is TGCAGCGTTGGCGAATTCAATCAGCCCCAGCATTTT. It specifies CSVGEFNQPQHF.

In its sample, this clonotype was seen a few times. This chain links TRBV4-1 with TRBJ2-1; 11 bases are shared with TRBD2. V shed 1 base, J shed 2 bases, and the junction held 4 bases outside the gene matches. The CDR3 contains 17 residues. Germline V gene data show CDR1 as MGHRA and CDR2 as YSYEKL. The CDR3 sequence is CASSQAASGRTYNEQFF. The CDR3, as DNA: TGCGCCAGCAGCCAAGCGGCTAGCGGGAGGACCTACAATGAGCAGTTCTTC.

The chain combines TRBV27 with TRBJ2-7, with 7 bases lining up with TRBD2. The V and J ends lost 0 bases and 7 bases, in that order; junction bases with no gene match: 15. The CDR3 covers 17 residues. Germline lookup yields CDR1 MNHEY and CDR2 SMNVEV (reference sequence). CDR3 sequence: CASSLSDGGRDRREQYF. CDR3 bases: TGTGCCAGCAGTTTATCGGACGGAGGGAGGGACCGTAGGGAGCAGTACTTC.

This clonotype was found a few times. The genes are TRBV30 and TRBJ1-1; the D gene is possibly TRBD1 (6 bases). The CDR3 is 12 amino acids. Germline lookup yields CDR1 GTSNPN and CDR2 SVGIG (reference sequence). Trimming removed 2 bases at V and 9 bases at J, with 13 bases between. CDR3 DNA: TGTGCCTGGAGTTACAGGGTTTCTCAAGCTTTCTTT. This codes for CAWSYRVSQAFF.

The chain uses TRBV7-3 and TRBJ2-4; TRBD2 matches 11 bases. There are 14 residues in the CDR3. Trimming removed 4 bases from V and 9 bases from J; junction bases left unmatched: 5. The germline CDR1 and CDR2 sequences are SGHTA and FQGTGA. The CDR3 region is CASSSTSGSGIQYF. The CDR3 region has the DNA TGTGCCAGCAGCTCCACTAGCGGGAGTGGCATTCAGTACTTC.

The chain combines TRBV3-1 with TRBJ1-5; D remains ambiguous. Germline V lookup: CDR1 LGHDT, CDR2 YNNKEL (reference sequence). The germline V and J ends were trimmed by 1 base and 3 bases, with 4 bases remaining between them. CDR3 size: 13 residues. The CDR3 region is CASSQATNQPQHF. In DNA, the CDR3 is TGTGCCAGCAGCCAAGCCACCAATCAGCCCCAGCATTTT.